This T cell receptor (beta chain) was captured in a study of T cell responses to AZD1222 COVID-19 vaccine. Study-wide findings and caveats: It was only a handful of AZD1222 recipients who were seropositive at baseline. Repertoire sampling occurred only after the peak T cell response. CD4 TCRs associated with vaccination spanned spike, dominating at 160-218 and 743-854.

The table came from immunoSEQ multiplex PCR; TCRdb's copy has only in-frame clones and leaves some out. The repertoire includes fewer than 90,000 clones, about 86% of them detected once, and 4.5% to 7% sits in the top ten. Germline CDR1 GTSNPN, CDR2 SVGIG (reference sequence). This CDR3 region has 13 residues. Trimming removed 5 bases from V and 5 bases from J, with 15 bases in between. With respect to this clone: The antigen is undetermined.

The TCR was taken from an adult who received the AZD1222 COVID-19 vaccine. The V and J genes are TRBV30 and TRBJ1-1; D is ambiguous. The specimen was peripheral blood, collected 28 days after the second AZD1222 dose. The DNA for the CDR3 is TGTGCCTGGGACACAGCCATGGGGACTGAAGCTTTCTTT. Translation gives CAWDTAMGTEAFF.